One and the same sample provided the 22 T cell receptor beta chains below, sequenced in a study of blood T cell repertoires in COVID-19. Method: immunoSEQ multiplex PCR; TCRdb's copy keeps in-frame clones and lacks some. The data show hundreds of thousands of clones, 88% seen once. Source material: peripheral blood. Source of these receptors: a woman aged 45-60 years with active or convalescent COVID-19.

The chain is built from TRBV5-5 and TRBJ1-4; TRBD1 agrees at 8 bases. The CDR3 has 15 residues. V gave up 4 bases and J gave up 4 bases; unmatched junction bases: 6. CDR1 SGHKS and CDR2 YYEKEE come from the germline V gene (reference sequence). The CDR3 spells CASSERTGFNEKLFF. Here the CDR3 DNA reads TGTGCCAGCAGCGAAAGGACAGGGTTTAATGAAAAACTGTTTTTT.

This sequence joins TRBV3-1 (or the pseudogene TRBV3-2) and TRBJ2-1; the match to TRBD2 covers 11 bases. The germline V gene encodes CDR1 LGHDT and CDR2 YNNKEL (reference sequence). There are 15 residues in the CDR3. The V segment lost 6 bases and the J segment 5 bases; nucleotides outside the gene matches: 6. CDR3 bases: TGTGCCAGCAGACTGACTAGCGGGGTAAACAATGAGCAGTTCTTC. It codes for CASRLTSGVNNEQFF.

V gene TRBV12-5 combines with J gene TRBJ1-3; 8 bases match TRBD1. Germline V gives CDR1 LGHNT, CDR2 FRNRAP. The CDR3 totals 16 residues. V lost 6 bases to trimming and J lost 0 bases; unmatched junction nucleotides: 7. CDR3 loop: CASGPRQGPSGNTIYF. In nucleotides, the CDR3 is TGTGCTAGTGGCCCCAGACAGGGGCCCTCTGGAAACACCATATATTTT.

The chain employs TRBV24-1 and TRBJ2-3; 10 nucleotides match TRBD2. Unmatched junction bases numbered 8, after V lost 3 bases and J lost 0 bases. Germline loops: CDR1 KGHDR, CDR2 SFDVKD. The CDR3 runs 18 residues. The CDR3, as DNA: TGTGCCACCAGTGATCTAGCGGGAGACCGAGCGAGCACAGATACGCAGTATTTT. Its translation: CATSDLAGDRASTDTQYF.

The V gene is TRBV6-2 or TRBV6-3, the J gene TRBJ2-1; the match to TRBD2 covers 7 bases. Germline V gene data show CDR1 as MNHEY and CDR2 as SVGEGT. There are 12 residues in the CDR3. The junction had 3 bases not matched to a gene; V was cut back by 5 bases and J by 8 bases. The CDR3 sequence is CASSRSGDEQFF. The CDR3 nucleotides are TGTGCCAGCAGTCGGAGCGGGGATGAGCAGTTCTTC.

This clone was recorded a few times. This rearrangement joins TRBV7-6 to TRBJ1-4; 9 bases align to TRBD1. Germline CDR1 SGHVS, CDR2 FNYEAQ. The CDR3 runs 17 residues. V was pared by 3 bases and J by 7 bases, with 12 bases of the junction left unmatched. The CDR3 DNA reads TGTGCCAGCAGCTTGAGGACAGGGGTGAGAGCTAGTGAAAAACTGTTTTTT. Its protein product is CASSLRTGVRASEKLFF.

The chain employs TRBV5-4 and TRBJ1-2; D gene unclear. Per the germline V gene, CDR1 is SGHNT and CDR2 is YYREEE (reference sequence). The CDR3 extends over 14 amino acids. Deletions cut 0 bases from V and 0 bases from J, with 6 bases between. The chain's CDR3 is CASSLGQSNYGYTF. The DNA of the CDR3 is TGTGCCAGCAGCTTGGGGCAATCTAACTATGGCTACACCTTC.

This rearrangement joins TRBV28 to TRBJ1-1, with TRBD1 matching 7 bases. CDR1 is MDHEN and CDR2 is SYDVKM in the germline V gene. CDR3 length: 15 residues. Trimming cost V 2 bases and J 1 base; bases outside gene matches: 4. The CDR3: CASSLGGGRNTEAFF. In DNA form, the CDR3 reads TGTGCCAGCAGTTTAGGAGGGGGCAGGAACACTGAAGCTTTCTTT. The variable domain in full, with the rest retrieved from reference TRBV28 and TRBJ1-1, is DVKVTQSSRYLVKRTGEKVFLECVQDMDHENMFWYRQDPGLGLRLIYFSYDVKMKEKGDIPEGYSVSREKKERFSLILESASTNQTSMYLCASSLGGGRNTEAFFGQGTRLTVV.

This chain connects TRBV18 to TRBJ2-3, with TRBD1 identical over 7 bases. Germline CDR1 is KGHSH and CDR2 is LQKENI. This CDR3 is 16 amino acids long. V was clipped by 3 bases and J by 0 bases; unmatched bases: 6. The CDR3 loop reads CASSPSGTVSTDTQYF. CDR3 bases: TGTGCCAGCTCACCGTCCGGGACAGTGAGCACAGATACGCAGTATTTT.

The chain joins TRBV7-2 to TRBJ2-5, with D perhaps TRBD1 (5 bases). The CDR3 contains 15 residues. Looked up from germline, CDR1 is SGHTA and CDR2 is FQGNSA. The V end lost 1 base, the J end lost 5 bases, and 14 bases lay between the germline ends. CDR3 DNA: TGTGCCAGCAGCTTAGGGGTAGGGGTCCGGGAGACCCAGTACTTC. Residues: CASSLGVGVRETQYF.

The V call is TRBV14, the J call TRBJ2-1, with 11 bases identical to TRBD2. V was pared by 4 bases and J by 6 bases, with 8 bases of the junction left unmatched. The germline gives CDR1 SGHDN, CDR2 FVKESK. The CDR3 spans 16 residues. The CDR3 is CASSPLTSGNSNEQFF. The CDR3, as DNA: TGTGCCAGCAGCCCCTTGACTAGCGGGAATTCCAATGAGCAGTTCTTC.

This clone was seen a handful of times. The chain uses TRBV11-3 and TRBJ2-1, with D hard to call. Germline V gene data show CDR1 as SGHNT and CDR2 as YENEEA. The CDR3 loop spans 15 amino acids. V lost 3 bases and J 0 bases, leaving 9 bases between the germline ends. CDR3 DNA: TGTGCCAGCAGCTTGGAGAAAAGCTCCTACAATGAGCAGTTCTTC. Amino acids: CASSLEKSSYNEQFF.

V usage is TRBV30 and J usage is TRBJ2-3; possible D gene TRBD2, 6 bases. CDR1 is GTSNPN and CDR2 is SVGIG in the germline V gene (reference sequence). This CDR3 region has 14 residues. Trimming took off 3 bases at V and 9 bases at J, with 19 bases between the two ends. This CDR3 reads CAWSPGLPGGTQYF. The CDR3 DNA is TGTGCCTGGAGCCCAGGACTCCCCGGAGGGACGCAGTATTTT.

CDR3 bases: TGTGCCTGGAGTCCGGCGGGAGATCAGCCCCAGCATTTT. Translating it yields CAWSPAGDQPQHF. The chain is built from TRBV30 and TRBJ1-5; D remains unclear. Germline V CDR1 and CDR2: GTSNPN, SVGIG (reference sequence). V lost 2 bases and J lost 5, with 10 bases in between. This CDR3 has 13 residues.

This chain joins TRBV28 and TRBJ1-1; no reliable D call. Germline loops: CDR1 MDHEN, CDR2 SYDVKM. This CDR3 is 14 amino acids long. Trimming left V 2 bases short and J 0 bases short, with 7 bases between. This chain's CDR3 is CASSLTVVNTEAFF. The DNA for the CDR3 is TGTGCCAGCAGTTTAACGGTCGTGAACACTGAAGCTTTCTTT.

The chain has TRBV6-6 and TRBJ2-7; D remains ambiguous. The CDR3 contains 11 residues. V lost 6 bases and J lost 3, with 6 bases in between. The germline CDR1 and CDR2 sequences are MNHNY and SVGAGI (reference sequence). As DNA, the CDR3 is TGTGCCAGCAGGCTACGCTACGAGCAGTACTTC. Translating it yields CASRLRYEQYF.

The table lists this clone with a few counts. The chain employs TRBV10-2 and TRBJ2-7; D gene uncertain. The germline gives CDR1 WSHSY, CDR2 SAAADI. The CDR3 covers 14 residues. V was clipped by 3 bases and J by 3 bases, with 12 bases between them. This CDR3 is CASSEDASLYEQYF. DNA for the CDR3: TGCGCCAGCAGTGAAGACGCTAGTCTCTACGAGCAGTACTTC.

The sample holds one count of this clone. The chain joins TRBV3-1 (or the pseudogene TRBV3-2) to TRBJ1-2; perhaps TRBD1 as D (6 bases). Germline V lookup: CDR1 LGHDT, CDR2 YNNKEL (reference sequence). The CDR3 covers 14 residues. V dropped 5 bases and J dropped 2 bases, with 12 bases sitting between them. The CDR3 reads CASSFTGSNYGYTF. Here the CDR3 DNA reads TGTGCCAGCAGCTTTACAGGGAGCAACTATGGCTACACCTTC.

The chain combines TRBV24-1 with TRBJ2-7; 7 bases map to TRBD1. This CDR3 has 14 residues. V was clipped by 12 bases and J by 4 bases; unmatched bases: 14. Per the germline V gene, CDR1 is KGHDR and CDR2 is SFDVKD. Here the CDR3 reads CAFRPDRDLYEQYF. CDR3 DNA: TGTGCCTTCCGGCCCGACAGGGACCTTTACGAGCAGTACTTC.

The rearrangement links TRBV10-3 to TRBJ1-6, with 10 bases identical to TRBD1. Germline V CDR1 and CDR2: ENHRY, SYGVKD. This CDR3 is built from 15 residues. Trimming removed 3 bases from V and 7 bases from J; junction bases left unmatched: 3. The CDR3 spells CAISERGQGNSPLHF. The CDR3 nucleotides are TGTGCCATCAGTGAACGGGGACAGGGGAATTCACCCCTCCACTTT.

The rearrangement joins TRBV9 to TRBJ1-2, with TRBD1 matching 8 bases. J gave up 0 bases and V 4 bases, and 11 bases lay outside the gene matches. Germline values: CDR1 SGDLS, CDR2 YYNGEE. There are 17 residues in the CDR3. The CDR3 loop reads CASSTDRGGRPNYGYTF. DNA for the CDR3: TGTGCCAGCAGCACCGACAGGGGCGGACGTCCTAACTATGGCTACACCTTC. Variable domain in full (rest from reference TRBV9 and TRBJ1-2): DSGVTQTPKHLITATGQRVTLRCSPRSGDLSVYWYQQSLDQGLQFLIQYYNGEERAKGNILERFSAQQFPDLHSELNLSSLELGDSALYFCASSTDRGGRPNYGYTFGSGTRLTVV.

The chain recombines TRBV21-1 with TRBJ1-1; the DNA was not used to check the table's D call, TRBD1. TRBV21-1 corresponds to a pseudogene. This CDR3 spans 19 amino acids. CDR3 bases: TGTGCCAGCAGCAAAGAATCCTGCAGGGGGCCAAGGACGATCACTGAAGCTTTCTTT. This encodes CASSKESCRGPRTITEAFF.